One and the same sample provided the 9 T cell receptor beta chains below, sequenced in a study of T cell responses to AZD1222 COVID-19 vaccine. The method was immunoSEQ multiplex PCR; TCRdb's version includes in-frame clones alone and lacks a portion of them. The data contain around 160,000 clones, around 88% of them singletons. The material sequenced was peripheral blood, taken on day 0 of AZD1222 vaccination. The receptors derive from an adult in good health.

The rearrangement links TRBV7-2 to TRBJ1-1, with unresolved D. The germline CDR1 and CDR2 sequences are SGHTA and FQGNSA. Trimming took off 5 bases at V and 4 bases at J, with 14 bases between the two ends. There are 14 residues in the CDR3. CDR3 loop: CASSLKGVGTEAFF. The CDR3 bases are TGTGCCAGCAGCCTGAAGGGAGTTGGCACTGAAGCTTTCTTT.

The chain joins TRBV7-2 to TRBJ1-5, with TRBD1 matching over 11 bases. The CDR3 has 14 amino acids. Trimming removed 4 bases from V and 8 bases from J; junction bases left unmatched: 4. Germline assignment: CDR1 SGHTA and CDR2 FQGNSA. The CDR3 is CASSWGQGGEPQHF. The CDR3 DNA is TGTGCCAGCAGCTGGGGACAGGGGGGCGAGCCCCAGCATTTT.

The chain links TRBV30 to TRBJ1-2; a possible D gene is TRBD1 (6 bases). Trimming stripped 3 bases from V and 5 bases from J, with 22 bases between. CDR1 is GTSNPN, CDR2 SVGIG, per germline (reference sequence). This CDR3 spans 16 amino acids. The CDR3 sequence: CAWRSGVRGTSYGYTF. CDR3 sequence (DNA): TGTGCCTGGAGGTCGGGGGTGAGGGGGACTAGTTATGGCTACACCTTC.

The J gene is TRBJ1-1, the V gene TRBV2; D call uncertain. The ends were cut back, 6 bases at V and 11 bases at J, with 22 bases in the middle. The germline V gene encodes CDR1 SNHLY and CDR2 FYNNEI. This CDR3 is built from 14 residues. The CDR3 DNA reads TGTGCCAGCAGGGGTACAACGGCCAGAGACCGGGCTTTCTTT. This gives the protein CASRGTTARDRAFF.

The chain joins TRBV9 to TRBJ2-3; 7 bases map to TRBD2. With 0 bases clipped from V and 10 bases from J, the junction kept 5 bases outside the gene matches. The germline V gene has CDR1 SGDLS and CDR2 YYNGEE. The CDR3 loop spans 13 amino acids. As DNA, the CDR3 is TGTGCCAGCAGCGTAGATGACAGCGGGGCGCAGTATTTT. Encoded protein: CASSVDDSGAQYF.

The chain is built from TRBV2 and TRBJ2-3, with 12 bases fitting TRBD2. CDR1 is SNHLY and CDR2 is FYNNEI in the germline V gene. The CDR3 spans 15 residues. Trimming took 5 bases from V and 6 from J; bases not matched to a gene: 6. CDR3 in amino acids: CASSPTSGGSDTQYF. As DNA, the CDR3 is TGTGCCAGCAGTCCTACTAGCGGGGGGTCCGATACGCAGTATTTT.

As DNA, the CDR3 is TGTGCCAGCAGCTCCAACCTCGGTTTGAGTGGCTACACCTTC. This codes for CASSSNLGLSGYTF. The rearrangement joins TRBV9 to TRBJ1-2; no clear D. The length of the CDR3 is 14 residues. Germline V CDR1 and CDR2: SGDLS, YYNGEE. The V end was cut by 4 bases, the J end by 7 bases, with 17 bases between.

The genes are TRBV18 and TRBJ1-5; D possibly corresponds to TRBD1 (5 bases). Germline CDR1 reads KGHSH; CDR2 reads LQKENI. Trimming removed 6 bases from V and 5 bases from J, with 11 bases in between. This CDR3 has 13 amino acids. Here the CDR3 DNA reads TGTGCCAGCTCCCGAGGAGGGGATCAGCCCCAGCATTTT. Translated: CASSRGGDQPQHF.

In this sample, this clone turned up once. V gene TRBV10-3 combines with J gene TRBJ2-6; a possible D gene is TRBD1 (6 bases). The germline V gene has CDR1 ENHRY and CDR2 SYGVKD. Trimming removed 2 bases at V and 0 bases at J, with 11 bases between. This CDR3 spans 17 amino acids. The CDR3 is CAISEGQSSSGANVLTF. CDR3 DNA: TGTGCCATCAGTGAGGGACAGTCAAGCTCTGGGGCCAACGTCCTGACTTTC.